This T cell receptor (beta chain) was identified in a study of T cells in Graves' hyperthyroidism and ophthalmopathy. Germline-derived CDR1 and CDR2 are GTSNPN and SVGIG (reference sequence). There are 12 residues in the CDR3. V was clipped by 4 bases and J by 5 bases, with 6 bases between them. TCR beta CDR3 region amplification was performed from RNA transcripts. A first-round RT-PCR of the TCR CDR3 used the HTBI primer set. TCRdb passed the multiplex PCR reads through MiXCR, listing each CDR3 protein once. The sample holds about 590,000 distinct CDR3 sequences, around 14% seen once. The sample holds many counts of this clonotype.

The chain carries TRBV30 and TRBJ1-6; possible D gene TRBD1, 5 bases. Material: blood. The sequence was obtained from a woman aged 25 to 45 with Graves' hyperthyroidism. CDR3 sequence: CAWTRDNSPLHF. The CDR3 DNA is TGTGCCTGGACCAGGGATAATTCACCCCTCCACTTT.